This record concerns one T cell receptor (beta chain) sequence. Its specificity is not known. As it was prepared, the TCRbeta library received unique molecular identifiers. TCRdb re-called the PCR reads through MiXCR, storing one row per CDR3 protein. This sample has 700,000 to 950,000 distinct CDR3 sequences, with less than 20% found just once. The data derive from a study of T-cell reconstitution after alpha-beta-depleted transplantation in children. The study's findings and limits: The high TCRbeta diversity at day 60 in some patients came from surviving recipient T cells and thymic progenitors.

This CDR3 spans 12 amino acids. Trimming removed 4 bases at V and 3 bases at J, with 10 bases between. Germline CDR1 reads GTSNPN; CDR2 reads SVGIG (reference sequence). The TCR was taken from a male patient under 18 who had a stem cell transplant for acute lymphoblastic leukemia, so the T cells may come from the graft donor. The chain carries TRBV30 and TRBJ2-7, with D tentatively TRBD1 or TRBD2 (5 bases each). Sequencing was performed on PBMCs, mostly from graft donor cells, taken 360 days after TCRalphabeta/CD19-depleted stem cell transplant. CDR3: CAWKRQGYEQYF. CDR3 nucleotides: TGTGCCTGGAAGCGGCAGGGCTACGAGCAGTACTTC. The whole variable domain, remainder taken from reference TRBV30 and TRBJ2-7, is SQTIHQWPATLVQPVGSPLSLECTVEGTSNPNLYWYRQAAGRGLQLLFYSVGIGQISSEVPQNLSASRPQDRQFILSSKKLLLSDSGFYLCAWKRQGYEQYFGPGTRLTVT.